A selection of T cell receptor beta chains follows, all from one sample in a study of blood T cell repertoires in COVID-19. Some clones are missing from TCRdb's copy, which holds only in-frame ones; the method was immunoSEQ multiplex PCR. The table includes more than 200,000 clones, about 88% detected once. The specimen was peripheral blood. The receptors were gathered from a woman aged 55-69 years with acute or convalescent COVID-19. Both conserved end residues are part of each CDR3. The D gene is left open where the match is weak. A row's size may be missing; if present it is once, few, many or a size class.

d_call j_call clone_size v_call cdr3_nt cdr3_aa
TRBD1 TRBJ2-1 NA TRBV15 TGTGCCACCATGGGACAGGGTTACAATGAGCAGTTCTTC CATMGQGYNEQFF
TRBD1 TRBJ1-2 NA TRBV5-1 TGCGCCAGCAGCTGGTGGACAGGCACGTCCGATGGCTACACCTTC CASSWWTGTSDGYTF
TRBD1 TRBJ1-2 once TRBV2 TGTGCCAGCACCCGGGACAGAACCAAAGTGGGCTATGGCTACACCTTC CASTRDRTKVGYGYTF
NA TRBJ1-4 NA TRBV27 TGTGCCAGCAGTTTAACAGGGCTAGGTGAAAAACTGTTTTTT CASSLTGLGEKLFF
NA TRBJ1-5 few TRBV6-2/TRBV6-3 TGTGCCAGCAGTTCTCAGGGCCTTAATCAGCCCCAGCATTTT CASSSQGLNQPQHF
TRBD2 TRBJ2-1 NA TRBV7-8 TGTGCCAGCAGCTTGGCGACTAGCGGGGGAAGCTCCTACAATGAGCAGTTCTTC CASSLATSGGSSYNEQFF
NA TRBJ2-5 few TRBV9 TGTGCCAGCAGCGTAGACTATCTGGGCCAAGAGACCCAGTACTTC CASSVDYLGQETQYF
TRBD1 TRBJ1-5 NA TRBV28 TGTGCCAGCAGTTGGGGGGGGACAGGGCGAGAGGCCCAGCATTTT CASSWGGTGREAQHF
NA TRBJ1-2 NA TRBV5-1 TGCGCCAGCAGCTTGGAGTCTGGGGGCAATGGCTACACCTTC CASSLESGGNGYTF
TRBD2 TRBJ2-1 NA TRBV2 TGTGCCAGCAGGCCGGGACTAGCGGGTGCCAAGCAGTTCTTC CASRPGLAGAKQFF
NA TRBJ1-1 NA TRBV19 TGTGCCAGTAGTATAGGCCGGCCGGGTGAAGCTTTCTTT CASSIGRPGEAFF
NA TRBJ2-3 NA TRBV3-1/TRBV3-2 TGTGCCAGCAGCCAAAAACTAGCTTCCACAGATACGCAGTATTTT CASSQKLASTDTQYF